Following are 24 T cell receptor beta chains from one sample sequenced in a study of blood T cell repertoires in COVID-19. Measured with immunoSEQ multiplex PCR; TCRdb has only the in-frame clones, and not every one. The sample lists around 68,000 clones; 65% to 80% were seen once. Source material: peripheral blood. The receptors derive from a woman in her fifties or sixties with acute or convalescent COVID-19.

The chain employs TRBV11-2 and TRBJ1-1, with 7 bases identical to TRBD1. Germline trimming cut 6 bases from V and 0 bases from J; bases unmatched to any gene: 4. Germline V gene sequence: CDR1 SGHAT, CDR2 FQNNGV. The CDR3 covers 14 residues. The chain's CDR3 is CASRPGQLNTEAFF. DNA for the CDR3: TGTGCCAGCAGGCCGGGACAGTTGAACACTGAAGCTTTCTTT.

The genes are TRBV27 and TRBJ2-2; 10 positions match TRBD2. CDR1 is MNHEY and CDR2 is SMNVEV in the germline V gene (reference sequence). V lost 2 bases and J lost 6; bases outside the gene matches: 9. CDR3 length: 17 amino acids. The CDR3: CASSLELAGVFAGELFF. CDR3 sequence (DNA): TGTGCCAGCAGTTTAGAGCTAGCGGGAGTTTTCGCCGGGGAGCTGTTTTTT.

J is TRBJ1-1 and V is TRBV3-1 (or the pseudogene TRBV3-2), with TRBD1 as a possible D gene (5 bases). From germline, CDR1 is LGHDT and CDR2 YNNKEL (reference sequence). Trimming took off 2 bases at V and 5 bases at J, with 9 bases between the two ends. The CDR3 is 13 residues long. The CDR3 bases are TGTGCCAGCAGCCAACAGGGTGTAACTGAAGCTTTCTTT. Protein sequence: CASSQQGVTEAFF.

Here the CDR3 reads CASSIGGAGSSVYGYTF. In DNA, the CDR3 is TGTGCCAGTAGTATAGGGGGAGCGGGCAGTAGCGTCTATGGCTACACCTTC. The chain couples TRBV19 to TRBJ1-2; D is ambiguous. Trimming left V 1 base short and J 4 bases short, with 19 bases between. CDR3 length: 17 residues. Germline lookup yields CDR1 LNHDA and CDR2 SQIVND (reference sequence).

This chain uses TRBV5-5 with TRBJ1-2; D is undetermined. The V and J ends lost 0 bases and 4 bases respectively, with 13 bases between them. CDR3 length equals 15 residues. Germline assignment: CDR1 SGHKS and CDR2 YYEKEE (reference sequence). The CDR3 region has the DNA TGTGCCAGCAGCTTGGGGCAGGCGGCGGGCTATGGCTACACCTTC. Protein sequence: CASSLGQAAGYGYTF.

This clone came up a few times. The chain joins TRBV19 to TRBJ1-2; possible D gene TRBD1, 5 bases. Trimming took 6 bases from V and 4 from J, leaving 12 bases between them. The CDR3 spans 13 residues. Germline loops: CDR1 LNHDA, CDR2 SQIVND (reference sequence). CDR3 DNA: TGTGCCAGTAGAGGAGCAGGGATCTATGGCTACACCTTC. It yields the protein CASRGAGIYGYTF. Filled out from reference TRBV19 and TRBJ1-2, the complete variable domain reads DGGITQSPKYLFRKEGQNVTLSCEQNLNHDAMYWYRQDPGQGLRLIYYSQIVNDFQKGDIAEGYSVSREKKESFPLTVTSAQKNPTAFYLCASRGAGIYGYTFGSGTRLTVV.

This chain uses TRBV20-1 with TRBJ2-1; D remains ambiguous. This CDR3 is 10 amino acids long. Trimming took 8 bases from V and 3 from J, leaving 5 bases between them. The germline CDR1 and CDR2 sequences are DFQATT and SNEGSKA (reference sequence). CDR3 region: CSCVYNEQFF. DNA for the CDR3: TGCAGTTGCGTCTACAATGAGCAGTTCTTC.

This clone has just a few counts. The rearrangement uses TRBV5-1 and TRBJ2-1, with 7 bases lining up with TRBD1. This CDR3 region has 15 residues. With V trimmed by 2 bases and J by 3 bases, 5 bases remained unmatched. Germline values: CDR1 SGHRS, CDR2 YFSETQ. CDR3 in DNA: TGCGCCAGCAGCTTAACAACAGGGGACTACAATGAGCAGTTCTTC. Its translation is CASSLTTGDYNEQFF.

The table lists this clone with a count of one. The rearrangement uses TRBV9 and TRBJ2-1; D is possibly TRBD1 (5 bases). CDR3 length: 17 amino acids. Germline V lookup: CDR1 SGDLS, CDR2 YYNGEE. Between the trimmed V and J ends, which lost 0 bases and 9 bases, there was a span of 22 bases. For the CDR3, the DNA is TGTGCCAGCAGCGTAGGCCAGGGTTCTAAATCCATGATTGAGCAGTTCTTC. Protein: CASSVGQGSKSMIEQFF.

This clone was seen only a few times. The chain is built from TRBV28 and TRBJ1-6; 9 bases fit TRBD1. This CDR3 contains 15 residues. The germline CDR1 and CDR2 sequences are MDHEN and SYDVKM. V lost 4 bases to trimming and J lost 7 bases; unmatched junction nucleotides: 5. CDR3 nucleotides: TGTGCCAGCAGTTCCGCCGGGACAGGGAATTCACCCCTCCACTTT. Its translation: CASSSAGTGNSPLHF.

The DNA of the CDR3 is TGTGCCAGCTCACCGACTAGCGGGGGCAAAACCTACAATGAGCAGTTCTTC. Translation: CASSPTSGGKTYNEQFF. The chain couples TRBV18 to TRBJ2-1, with TRBD2 identical over 12 bases. V lost 3 bases, J lost 2 bases, and 5 bases stayed unmatched. The CDR3 runs to 17 residues. CDR1 and CDR2 from the germline V gene are KGHSH and LQKENI.

The chain links TRBV5-4 to TRBJ2-2, with D perhaps TRBD1 (6 bases). V lost 0 bases to trimming and J lost 4 bases, with 10 bases between them. The length of the CDR3 is 15 residues. Germline CDR1 SGHNT, CDR2 YYREEE (reference sequence). The CDR3 protein is CASSLGGPGTGELFF. The CDR3 nucleotides are TGTGCCAGCAGCTTGGGGGGGCCCGGCACCGGGGAGCTGTTTTTT.

The chain recombines TRBV7-6 with TRBJ2-1; 7 bases are shared with TRBD1. The germline V gene encodes CDR1 SGHVS and CDR2 FNYEAQ. Germline trimming cut 2 bases from V and 0 bases from J; bases unmatched to any gene: 7. The CDR3 runs 17 residues. Here the CDR3 reads CASSLWPGTDSYNEQFF. The CDR3 region has the DNA TGTGCCAGCAGCTTATGGCCCGGGACAGACTCCTACAATGAGCAGTTCTTC.

This CDR3 is CAWLLFGGHQETQYF. CDR3 sequence (DNA): TGTGCCTGGTTACTCTTCGGGGGGCACCAAGAGACCCAGTACTTC. The genes are TRBV30 and TRBJ2-5; D may be TRBD2 (7 bases). The CDR3 contains 15 residues. V was cut by 5 bases and J by 0 bases, with 16 bases left in between. Germline loops: CDR1 GTSNPN, CDR2 SVGIG (reference sequence).

V usage is TRBV2 and J usage is TRBJ1-4; 8 bases agree with TRBD1. Germline V gives CDR1 SNHLY, CDR2 FYNNEI. The CDR3 extends over 12 amino acids. Trimming took 10 bases from V and 8 from J; bases not matched to a gene: 6. CDR3 sequence: CAIDRGVEKLFF. The CDR3 nucleotides are TGTGCCATCGACAGGGGAGTCGAAAAACTGTTTTTT.

This chain connects TRBV4-2 to TRBJ2-7, with TRBD1 matching 7 bases. The CDR3 consists of 15 residues. The V gene end was trimmed by 0 bases and the J gene end by 7 bases; junction bases not matched to a gene: 9. Germline loops: CDR1 LGHNA, CDR2 YNFKEQ. The chain's CDR3 is CASSQDLQGTREQYF. The CDR3 nucleotides are TGTGCCAGCAGCCAAGATTTACAGGGGACGCGGGAGCAGTACTTC.

The chain links TRBV24-1 to TRBJ1-2; 12 nucleotides line up with TRBD1. Germline V gene lookup returns CDR1 KGHDR and CDR2 SFDVKD. The CDR3 consists of 15 residues. V trimming: 2 bases; J trimming: 7 bases; junction bases outside the gene matches: 4. CDR3 sequence: CATSDSGTGGFGYTF. CDR3 sequence (DNA): TGTGCCACCAGTGATTCCGGGACAGGGGGCTTTGGCTACACCTTC.

The genes are TRBV7-3 and TRBJ2-2; 9 bases agree with TRBD1. The CDR3 loop spans 16 amino acids. V lost 0 bases and J lost 4; bases outside the gene matches: 3. Germline V gene lookup returns CDR1 SGHTA and CDR2 FQGTGA. Here the CDR3 reads CASSLTGQGFTGELFF. The CDR3 DNA sequence: TGTGCCAGCAGCTTAACGGGACAGGGCTTCACCGGGGAGCTGTTTTTT.

This rearrangement joins TRBV29-1 to TRBJ2-2; TRBD1 matches 8 bases. This CDR3 is built from 15 residues. V lost 6 bases to trimming and J lost 1 base; unmatched junction nucleotides: 7. From germline, CDR1 is SQVTM and CDR2 ANQGSEA. The CDR3 sequence: CSVRFGTGNTGELFF. The CDR3 region has the DNA TGCAGCGTAAGGTTCGGGACAGGGAACACCGGGGAGCTGTTTTTT.

CDR3 region: CASSYTSFPLSYEQYF. The CDR3 coding sequence is TGTGCCAGCAGTTACACGTCTTTCCCACTCTCCTACGAGCAGTACTTC. The V call is TRBV6-2 or TRBV6-3, the J call TRBJ2-7; D not resolved. The CDR3 spans 16 residues. V shed 2 bases and J shed 0 bases, with 14 bases lying between them. Germline V gene data show CDR1 as MNHEY and CDR2 as SVGEGT.

V gene TRBV28 combines with J gene TRBJ1-4; the D is unclear. V lost 6 bases and J lost 6, with 11 bases in between. In germline, CDR1 is MDHEN, CDR2 SYDVKM. The CDR3 runs 13 residues. CDR3 residues: CASRDGGDEKLFF. DNA for the CDR3: TGTGCCAGCAGGGACGGAGGTGATGAAAAACTGTTTTTT.

This clone was found a few times. This chain links TRBV20-1 with TRBJ1-2, with 8 positions matching TRBD1. This CDR3 spans 11 amino acids. Per germline, CDR1 DFQATT and CDR2 SNEGSKA (reference sequence). The CDR3 sequence is CSIGQGGGYTF. Here the CDR3 DNA reads TGCAGCATAGGACAGGGAGGAGGCTACACCTTC.

The rearrangement links TRBV27 to TRBJ2-1, with 10 positions matching TRBD2. CDR3 length equals 14 residues. Germline V lookup: CDR1 MNHEY, CDR2 SMNVEV (reference sequence). The ends lost 7 bases at V and 5 bases at J; junction bases unmatched: 5. The CDR3 DNA is TGTGCCAGCAAGTTTCTAGCGGGAGACAATGAGCAGTTCTTC. This translates into CASKFLAGDNEQFF.

This clone was counted a single time. The CDR3, as DNA: TGTGCCATCAGGCCTACAGCGGCAGGTGGAAACACCATATATTTT. Protein sequence: CAIRPTAAGGNTIYF. The chain is built from TRBV10-3 and TRBJ1-3; D gene unclear. Per germline, CDR1 ENHRY and CDR2 SYGVKD. The CDR3 covers 15 residues. With 6 bases removed from V and 3 bases from J, the gap between germline ends came to 15 bases.